Listed here are 21 T cell receptor beta chains from one sample, sequenced in a study of lymphopenia after photon versus proton radiotherapy. The repertoire was sequenced with immunoSEQ multiplex PCR; TCRdb's copy has only in-frame clones and lacks some. The profile shows approximately 45,000 clones, about 85% of them singletons. The specimen was peripheral blood, collected from a patient treated with photon-based radiotherapy. Source of these receptors: a man aged 40-50 years with gastric cancer.

The chain employs TRBV9 and TRBJ1-5, with D tentatively TRBD1 (5 bases). The CDR3 loop spans 15 amino acids. V gave up 4 bases and J gave up 0 bases, with 11 bases separating them. Germline CDR1 is SGDLS and CDR2 is YYNGEE. The CDR3 coding sequence is TGTGCCAGCAGCTTAGACAGTTATAGCAATCAGCCCCAGCATTTT. Translating it yields CASSLDSYSNQPQHF.

This chain joins TRBV7-2 and TRBJ2-5; weak D call: TRBD2 (7 bases). Germline V gene lookup returns CDR1 SGHTA and CDR2 FQGNSA. The CDR3 contains 13 residues. Trimming left V 5 bases short and J 4 bases short, with 11 bases between. The CDR3 nucleotides read TGTGCCAGCAGCGGACAGCGGGGAGAGACCCAGTACTTC. Its translation: CASSGQRGETQYF. Full variable domain (missing parts from reference TRBV7-2 and TRBJ2-5): GAGVSQSPSNKVTEKGKDVELRCDPISGHTALYWYRQSLGQGLEFLIYFQGNSAPDKSGLPSDRFSAERTGGSVSTLTIQRTQQEDSAVYLCASSGQRGETQYFGPGTRLLVL.

The sample holds a few counts of this clone. The chain's CDR3 is CASSLVDRGDQPQHF. The CDR3 DNA sequence: TGTGCCAGCAGCTTAGTCGACAGGGGCGATCAGCCCCAGCATTTT. The chain recombines TRBV7-2 with TRBJ1-5; 8 positions agree with TRBD1. The CDR3 runs 15 residues. CDR1 and CDR2 from the germline V gene are SGHTA and FQGNSA. The V segment lost 1 base and the J segment 5 bases; nucleotides outside the gene matches: 4.

The chain employs TRBV21-1 and TRBJ2-3. TRBV21-1 is a documented pseudogene. This CDR3 spans 13 amino acids. In DNA form, the CDR3 reads TGTGCCAGCAGCATCGAGGGGGGCGGTACGCAGTATTTT. Translating gives CASSIEGGGTQYF.

CDR3 bases: TGTGCCAGCAGCGTAGGTAGCGGTGGCTCCTACGAGCAGTACTTC. Protein: CASSVGSGGSYEQYF. The chain couples TRBV9 to TRBJ2-7; possibly TRBD2 for D (6 bases). The CDR3 consists of 15 residues. Germline V gives CDR1 SGDLS, CDR2 YYNGEE. Trimming cost V 0 bases and J 0 bases, with 10 bases left between them.

CDR3 sequence (DNA): TGTGCCAGCAAAGAGGGGGGGAACTCCTACGAGCAGTACTTC. Its translation is CASKEGGNSYEQYF. The chain uses TRBV25-1 and TRBJ2-7; a weak D match, TRBD2 (7 bases). The CDR3 contains 14 residues. Trimming left V 7 bases short and J 0 bases short, with 13 bases between. Germline CDR1 MGHDK, CDR2 SYGVNS.

The chain is built from TRBV4-1 and TRBJ2-2, with D perhaps matching TRBD1 (6 bases). V was clipped by 2 bases and J by 1 base, with 14 bases between them. Germline CDR1 MGHRA, CDR2 YSYEKL. There are 17 residues in the CDR3. CDR3 sequence: CASSQPGGGQNTGELFF. Written as DNA, the CDR3 is TGCGCCAGCAGCCAACCTGGGGGCGGGCAGAACACCGGGGAGCTGTTTTTT.

J is TRBJ1-4 and V is TRBV5-4; D is unclear. This CDR3 is 14 amino acids long. Germline V gene sequence: CDR1 SGHNT, CDR2 YYREEE (reference sequence). The V gene lost 3 bases and the J gene lost 2 bases, with 8 bases spanning the gap. The CDR3 is CASSSALTNEKLFF. The CDR3 nucleotides are TGTGCCAGCAGCTCAGCTCTGACTAATGAAAAACTGTTTTTT.

V gene TRBV29-1 combines with J gene TRBJ1-1; no clear D. Germline CDR1 reads SQVTM; CDR2 reads ANQGSEA. This CDR3 has 10 residues. V was clipped by 3 bases and J by 10 bases, with 9 bases between them. The CDR3 reads CSVESVGAFF. As DNA, the CDR3 is TGCAGCGTTGAGTCCGTTGGAGCTTTCTTT.

The gene calls are TRBV6-4 and TRBJ2-3, with 9 bases aligning to TRBD2. Unmatched junction bases numbered 9, after V lost 4 bases and J lost 4 bases. Germline V lookup: CDR1 MRHNA, CDR2 SNTAGT. The CDR3 spans 16 residues. The CDR3 spells CASSAPAGGFADTQYF. The DNA of the CDR3 is TGTGCCAGCAGTGCCCCAGCGGGGGGATTTGCAGATACGCAGTATTTT.

V and J are TRBV18 and TRBJ2-7; D remains unclear. This CDR3 is built from 12 residues. The germline CDR1 and CDR2 sequences are KGHSH and LQKENI. The V end was cut by 3 bases, the J end by 7 bases, with 10 bases between. The CDR3 DNA follows: TGTGCCAGCTCACCGTCGACGCGAGAGCAGTACTTC. Its translation is CASSPSTREQYF.

This clone was seen a single time. This chain links TRBV9 with TRBJ1-4; D may be TRBD1 (5 bases). This CDR3 comprises 14 residues. From germline, CDR1 is SGDLS and CDR2 YYNGEE. V shed 4 bases and J shed 2 bases, with 9 bases lying between them. CDR3 nucleotide sequence: TGTGCCAGCAGCCCCGGGGCGACTAATGAAAAACTGTTTTTT. This gives the protein CASSPGATNEKLFF.

This clone came up a few times. The V gene is TRBV7-9, the J gene TRBJ1-1; D might be TRBD1 (6 bases). The V gene's germline CDR1 is SEHNR and CDR2 FQNEAQ (reference sequence). The CDR3 has 14 residues. Trimming took 0 bases from V and 5 from J, leaving 10 bases between them. The chain's CDR3 is CASSLAQGWTEAFF. The CDR3 nucleotides read TGTGCCAGCAGCTTAGCACAGGGATGGACTGAAGCTTTCTTT.

This chain uses TRBV30 with TRBJ1-2; D might be TRBD1 (5 bases). Trimming stripped 2 bases from V and 3 bases from J, with 10 bases between. CDR1 GTSNPN and CDR2 SVGIG come from the germline V gene (reference sequence). This CDR3 is 13 amino acids long. CDR3 region: CAWSPGGDYGYTF. CDR3 sequence (DNA): TGTGCCTGGAGTCCCGGGGGGGACTATGGCTACACCTTC. Variable domain in full (rest from reference TRBV30 and TRBJ1-2): SQTIHQWPATLVQPVGSPLSLECTVEGTSNPNLYWYRQAAGRGLQLLFYSVGIGQISSEVPQNLSASRPQDRQFILSSKKLLLSDSGFYLCAWSPGGDYGYTFGSGTRLTVV.

J is TRBJ1-1 and V is TRBV4-3; TRBD1 matches at 9 bases. The CDR3 has 15 residues. The germline V gene has CDR1 LGHNA and CDR2 YSLEER. Losses at the gene ends were 3 bases for V and 3 bases for J; bases not matched to a gene: 5. The CDR3 region has the DNA TGCGCCAGCAGCCAGCTGGGACAGGGACACACTGAAGCTTTCTTT. This codes for CASSQLGQGHTEAFF.

V and J are TRBV2 and TRBJ1-2; 7 bases are a match to TRBD1. After removal of 6 bases from V and 2 bases from J, the junction contained 3 bases not matched to a gene. From germline, CDR1 is SNHLY and CDR2 FYNNEI. This CDR3 has 13 amino acids. This chain's CDR3 is CASSKTGNYGYTF. The CDR3 DNA reads as TGTGCCAGCAGCAAGACAGGGAACTATGGCTACACCTTC.

The DNA of the CDR3 is TGTGCCAGCAGCTGGACACGGAGGACTGAAGCTTTCTTT. It yields the protein CASSWTRRTEAFF. The V call is TRBV5-6, the J call TRBJ1-1; weak D call: TRBD1 (5 bases). The CDR3 runs to 13 residues. The V end lost 3 bases, the J end lost 5 bases, and 11 bases lay between the germline ends. Germline CDR1 SGHDT, CDR2 YYEEEE.

This clone was counted a few times. This chain uses TRBV19 with TRBJ2-4; 7 bases fit TRBD1. CDR1 is LNHDA, CDR2 SQIVND, per germline (reference sequence). J lost 5 bases, V lost 4 bases, and 5 bases had no gene match. This CDR3 is 14 amino acids long. The CDR3 here is CASSTRQGQNIQYF. For the CDR3, the DNA is TGTGCCAGTAGTACCAGACAGGGTCAAAACATTCAGTACTTC.

This chain connects TRBV23-1 to TRBJ1-5, with 8 bases identical to TRBD1. TRBV23-1 is an ORF; its function is uncertain. The CDR3 sequence is 17 residues long. The V and J ends lost 0 bases and 0 bases, in that order; junction bases with no gene match: 4. CDR3 amino acids: CASSQSRGRDSNQPQHF. The CDR3 DNA reads as TGCGCCAGCAGTCAATCCAGGGGGCGGGATAGCAATCAGCCCCAGCATTTT.

This chain links TRBV19 with TRBJ1-1, with 7 bases aligning to TRBD1. This CDR3 is 16 amino acids long. J gave up 3 bases and V 6 bases, and 13 bases lay outside the gene matches. The germline CDR1 and CDR2 sequences are LNHDA and SQIVND (reference sequence). The CDR3 protein is CASSPWATGKDTEAFF. CDR3 nucleotides: TGTGCCAGTAGCCCCTGGGCGACAGGGAAGGACACTGAAGCTTTCTTT.

The chain is built from TRBV5-1 and TRBJ2-3; D unresolved. CDR1 is SGHRS and CDR2 is YFSETQ in the germline V gene. The CDR3 runs to 14 residues. V was pared by 4 bases and J by 7 bases, with 16 bases between. The CDR3 here is CASSGDTFGNTQYF. CDR3 in DNA: TGCGCCAGCAGCGGTGACACGTTCGGAAATACGCAGTATTTT.